Listed here are 26 T cell receptor beta chains from one sample, sequenced in a study of blood T cell repertoires in COVID-19 (dated by TCRdb to 2019 to 2021). Library creation used the immunoSEQ multiplex PCR assay. The table comes from immuneACCESS by way of TCRdb, which keeps in-frame sequences with V and J called. Part of the clones is missing from these tables; in studies checked, under half for an unresolved V gene and the rest for unknown reasons. This sample lists 310,000 or so clones; 87% were detected once. Around 5.9% of the sample is in the top ten clones. Sequencing used PBMCs or T cells enriched from blood (not recorded which). The receptors were gathered from a woman aged 25 to 45 who had recovered from COVID-19.

V and J are TRBV27 and TRBJ1-3; D remains ambiguous. Looked up from germline, CDR1 is MNHEY and CDR2 is SMNVEV (reference sequence). Trimming cost V 6 bases and J 4 bases, with 10 bases left between them. CDR3 size: 13 residues. CDR3: CASSRKRGNTIYF. The CDR3 coding sequence is TGTGCCAGCAGCCGGAAGCGCGGAAACACCATATATTTT.

The chain recombines TRBV19 with TRBJ2-3, with 10 bases matching TRBD2. Germline V gene sequence: CDR1 LNHDA, CDR2 SQIVND (reference sequence). With 6 bases clipped from V and 6 bases from J, the junction kept 6 bases outside the gene matches. CDR3 length: 14 residues. In nucleotides, the CDR3 is TGTGCCAGTAGCGAGCGGGGGGGATTGGATACGCAGTATTTT. This codes for CASSERGGLDTQYF.

The rearrangement uses TRBV7-6 and TRBJ1-4; D may be TRBD1 (6 bases). The CDR3 contains 14 residues. CDR1 is SGHVS and CDR2 is FNYEAQ in the germline V gene. V was shortened by 5 bases and J by 8 bases, with 15 bases between the two germline ends. The CDR3 nucleotides are TGTGCCAGCAGCCAACAGAATCAGGGGGAAAAACTGTTTTTT. This encodes CASSQQNQGEKLFF. The full variable domain, rest sourced from reference TRBV7-6 and TRBJ1-4, is GAGVSQSPRYKVTKRGQDVALRCDPISGHVSLYWYRQALGQGPEFLTYFNYEAQQDKSGLPNDRFSAERPEGSISTLTIQRTEQRDSAMYRCASSQQNQGEKLFFGSGTQLSVL.

V is TRBV19 and J is TRBJ1-6; the D gene is possibly TRBD1 (5 bases). Deletions cut 8 bases from V and 9 bases from J, with 14 bases between. The CDR3 has 13 residues. CDR1 is LNHDA, CDR2 SQIVND, per germline (reference sequence). This chain's CDR3 is CASLGGTGSPLHF. The CDR3 coding sequence is TGTGCCAGTTTGGGGGGAACGGGTTCACCCCTCCACTTT. Full variable domain (outside the CDR3, taken from reference TRBV19 and TRBJ1-6): DGGITQSPKYLFRKEGQNVTLSCEQNLNHDAMYWYRQDPGQGLRLIYYSQIVNDFQKGDIAEGYSVSREKKESFPLTVTSAQKNPTAFYLCASLGGTGSPLHFGNGTRLTVT.

The genes are TRBV27 and TRBJ2-3; 8 bases map to TRBD1. Germline V gene lookup returns CDR1 MNHEY and CDR2 SMNVEV (reference sequence). This CDR3 is built from 15 residues. V shed 5 bases, J shed 4 bases, and the junction held 8 bases outside the gene matches. The CDR3 coding sequence is TGTGCCAGCAGTCCCCTAGGACAGGGTGCAGATACGCAGTATTTT. Its translation is CASSPLGQGADTQYF.

This chain connects TRBV4-1 to TRBJ1-5, with a possible D match to TRBD1 (5 bases). The CDR3 has 14 amino acids. Trimming cost V 2 bases and J 3 bases, with 8 bases left between them. Per germline, CDR1 MGHRA and CDR2 YSYEKL. CDR3 sequence: CASSQQGLNQPQHF. The DNA of the CDR3 is TGCGCCAGCAGCCAACAGGGTCTCAATCAGCCCCAGCATTTT.

The V gene is TRBV7-2, the J gene TRBJ1-2; a weak D match, TRBD1 (6 bases). The CDR3 loop spans 14 amino acids. The germline V gene encodes CDR1 SGHTA and CDR2 FQGNSA. With 0 bases removed from V and 2 bases from J, the gap between germline ends came to 7 bases. As DNA, the CDR3 is TGTGCCAGCAGCTTAGCCACAGGGAACTATGGCTACACCTTC. Its protein product is CASSLATGNYGYTF.

This chain links TRBV30 with TRBJ1-1; possible D gene TRBD1, 5 bases. CDR1 GTSNPN and CDR2 SVGIG come from the germline V gene (reference sequence). V was cut by 3 bases and J by 1 base, with 9 bases left in between. The CDR3 totals 13 residues. The CDR3 DNA reads as TGTGCCTGGAGGAGTACAGGGAACACTGAAGCTTTCTTT. Encoded protein: CAWRSTGNTEAFF.

This chain connects TRBV5-1 to TRBJ2-2, with D perhaps matching TRBD1 (6 bases). The germline V gene encodes CDR1 SGHRS and CDR2 YFSETQ. This CDR3 is built from 17 residues. V was shortened by 0 bases and J by 2 bases, with 14 bases between the two germline ends. The CDR3 bases are TGCGCCAGCAGCTTGGCCCCGCAGGGGCCAAACACCGGGGAGCTGTTTTTT. Translation gives CASSLAPQGPNTGELFF.

This rearrangement joins TRBV12-5 to TRBJ2-1, with 7 nucleotides matching TRBD2. In germline, CDR1 is LGHNT, CDR2 FRNRAP. The J segment lost 2 bases and the V segment lost 6 bases, leaving 7 bases of the junction unmatched. The CDR3 sequence is 15 residues long. CDR3 sequence reads: CASGLAGVTYNEQFF. The CDR3 coding sequence is TGTGCTAGTGGATTAGCGGGCGTAACCTACAATGAGCAGTTCTTC. Together with reference TRBV12-5 and TRBJ2-1, the CDR3 gives the full variable domain: DARVTQTPRHKVTEMGQEVTMRCQPILGHNTVFWYRQTMMQGLELLAYFRNRAPLDDSGMPKDRFSAEMPDATLATLKIQPSEPRDSAVYFCASGLAGVTYNEQFFGPGTRLTVL.

In this sample, this clone turned up a few times. The chain joins TRBV29-1 to TRBJ2-7, with D perhaps matching TRBD2 (5 bases). Germline lookup yields CDR1 SQVTM and CDR2 ANQGSEA. Trimming removed 4 bases from V and 4 bases from J, with 14 bases in between. This CDR3 has 13 amino acids. The CDR3 DNA follows: TGCAGCGTTGGAAGAGGGCAGCCTTACGAGCAGTACTTC. Its protein is CSVGRGQPYEQYF.

The rearrangement links TRBV9 to TRBJ1-1, with D possibly matching TRBD1 (5 bases). V lost 3 bases, J lost 6 bases, and 15 bases lay in between. CDR3 size: 14 residues. Germline CDR1 SGDLS, CDR2 YYNGEE. CDR3 sequence reads: CASSAYGTGAEAFF. The CDR3 coding sequence is TGTGCCAGCAGCGCCTACGGGACGGGGGCTGAAGCTTTCTTT.

This chain uses TRBV10-3 with TRBJ2-3; 10 bases agree with TRBD2. Germline values: CDR1 ENHRY, CDR2 SYGVKD. Trimming took 0 bases from V and 4 from J; bases not matched to a gene: 1. The CDR3 consists of 15 residues. The CDR3 protein is CAISESSGGADTQYF. CDR3 DNA sequence: TGTGCCATCAGTGAGTCGAGCGGGGGGGCAGATACGCAGTATTTT.

The J gene is TRBJ2-3, the V gene TRBV30; 9 nucleotides align to TRBD1. CDR3 size: 15 residues. Trimming took 2 bases from V and 5 from J; bases not matched to a gene: 8. The germline V gene has CDR1 GTSNPN and CDR2 SVGIG (reference sequence). The DNA of the CDR3 is TGTGCCTGGAGTTCGGGACAGGGTATCAGAGATACGCAGTATTTT. Encoded protein: CAWSSGQGIRDTQYF.

The rearrangement joins TRBV5-6 to TRBJ2-2; 11 bases align to TRBD2. The V gene's germline CDR1 is SGHDT and CDR2 YYEEEE. This CDR3 has 17 residues. Trimming at V came to 0 bases and at J to 7 bases, leaving 8 bases not matched to a gene. CDR3 protein: CASSLEFSGGAHGELFF. CDR3 in DNA: TGTGCCAGCAGCTTGGAGTTTAGCGGGGGGGCACACGGGGAGCTGTTTTTT.

The chain has TRBV4-2 and TRBJ1-4; tentatively, D is TRBD1 (5 bases). The V gene lost 1 base and the J gene lost 0 bases, with 6 bases spanning the gap. The germline gives CDR1 LGHNA, CDR2 YNFKEQ. The CDR3 totals 15 residues. The CDR3 DNA follows: TGTGCCAGCAGCCAAGCAGGGTCAACTAATGAAAAACTGTTTTTT. Translating gives CASSQAGSTNEKLFF.

The gene calls are TRBV6-5 and TRBJ2-3; 9 bases map to TRBD2. This CDR3 is built from 14 residues. Germline V lookup: CDR1 MNHEY, CDR2 SVGAGI. V gave up 6 bases and J gave up 1 base; unmatched junction bases: 2. In DNA form, the CDR3 reads TGTGCCAGCAGCAGACTAGCGGGCACAGATACGCAGTATTTT. Amino acid sequence: CASSRLAGTDTQYF.

This chain uses TRBV4-3 with TRBJ1-1; 8 nucleotides align to TRBD1. After removal of 0 bases from V and 5 bases from J, the junction contained 5 bases not matched to a gene. There are 15 residues in the CDR3. Germline CDR1 is LGHNA and CDR2 is YSLEER. CDR3 bases: TGCGCCAGCAGCCAAGATGGGGGACAGGTGACTGAAGCTTTCTTT. Encoded protein: CASSQDGGQVTEAFF.

The chain joins TRBV2 to TRBJ1-6, with TRBD1 identical over 7 bases. Germline CDR1 is SNHLY and CDR2 is FYNNEI. Trimming at V came to 6 bases and at J to 8 bases, leaving 10 bases not matched to a gene. The CDR3 spans 15 residues. As DNA, the CDR3 is TGTGCCAGCAGACTACAGGGGATAAGTGATTCACCCCTCCACTTT. This encodes CASRLQGISDSPLHF.

The chain couples TRBV2 to TRBJ2-7; TRBD1 matches 9 bases. Germline V gives CDR1 SNHLY, CDR2 FYNNEI. The J segment lost 1 base and the V segment lost 0 bases, leaving 10 bases of the junction unmatched. CDR3 size: 18 residues. CDR3 in DNA: TGTGCCAGCAGTGAAGCGCTTACAGGGGGCGCCGATTCCTACGAGCAGTACTTC. Translating gives CASSEALTGGADSYEQYF.

V and J are TRBV5-1 and TRBJ2-7, with a possible D match to TRBD2 (7 bases). The CDR3 consists of 17 residues. V lost 0 bases and J lost 0, with 16 bases in between. Per the germline V gene, CDR1 is SGHRS and CDR2 is YFSETQ. The CDR3 nucleotides are TGCGCCAGCAGCTTGGATATCGGCGGGGGCCTCTCCTACGAGCAGTACTTC. This gives the protein CASSLDIGGGLSYEQYF.

The gene calls are TRBV7-6 and TRBJ1-5, with a possible D match to TRBD1 (6 bases). The CDR3 runs 16 residues. Germline assignment: CDR1 SGHVS and CDR2 FNYEAQ. V lost 7 bases and J 0 bases, leaving 16 bases between the germline ends. In DNA form, the CDR3 reads TGTGCCAGCACCCCTTACTCGGGACATAGCAATCAGCCCCAGCATTTT. This gives the protein CASTPYSGHSNQPQHF.

This chain connects TRBV5-6 to TRBJ1-1; 10 bases fit TRBD1. Germline V gene sequence: CDR1 SGHDT, CDR2 YYEEEE. With 3 bases clipped from V and 4 bases from J, the junction kept 9 bases outside the gene matches. This CDR3 has 16 residues. This CDR3 is CASSSYRDRGSTEAFF. The CDR3 DNA follows: TGTGCCAGCAGCTCGTACCGGGACAGGGGCTCCACTGAAGCTTTCTTT. Based on the CDR3 plus reference TRBV5-6 and TRBJ1-1, the full variable domain is DAGVTQSPTHLIKTRGQQVTLRCSPKSGHDTVSWYQQALGQGPQFIFQYYEEEERQRGNFPDRFSGHQFPNYSSELNVNALLLGDSALYLCASSSYRDRGSTEAFFGQGTRLTVV.

V gene TRBV12-3 or TRBV12-4 combines with J gene TRBJ1-2; possible D gene TRBD1, 6 bases. The CDR3 loop spans 12 amino acids. V lost 7 bases and J lost 4, with 10 bases in between. The CDR3 DNA reads TGTGCCAGCACACAGGGTGGCTATGGCTACACCTTC. Protein: CASTQGGYGYTF.

V is TRBV4-2 and J is TRBJ1-3; D ambiguous. The V gene's germline CDR1 is LGHNA and CDR2 YNFKEQ. The CDR3 loop spans 15 amino acids. V lost 3 bases and J lost 4, with 13 bases in between. The CDR3 bases are TGTGCCAGCAGCCATCCCGGGAGGGCAGGAAACACCATATATTTT. Protein product: CASSHPGRAGNTIYF.

This sequence joins TRBV4-3 and TRBJ2-7; 7 bases match TRBD2. This CDR3 is 15 amino acids long. J was trimmed by 3 bases and V by 0 bases; bases with no gene match: 5. Germline-derived CDR1 and CDR2 are LGHNA and YSLEER. CDR3 loop: CASSQDWAGVYEQYF. CDR3 DNA sequence: TGCGCCAGCAGCCAAGATTGGGCGGGGGTCTACGAGCAGTACTTC.